This T cell receptor (beta chain) was recorded in a study of shared clonotypes between healthy human individuals. Study-wide context: Donors, aged 18 to 49, were a couple of women and three men.

Once extracted for a subset, genomic DNA was divided evenly among several immunoSEQ plates. Using immunoSEQ multiplex PCR, the repertoire was profiled, and TCRdb retains in-frame clones only, with some absent. Counted here are 450,000 to 600,000 clones, 60% to 85% occurring once; the ten biggest clones make up roughly 13%. Donors were healthy HIV-negative adults without recent acute infections or vaccinations. Germline trimming cut 4 bases from V and 4 bases from J; bases unmatched to any gene: 10. The CDR3 runs to 16 residues. In germline, CDR1 is SGHNT, CDR2 YYREEE (reference sequence). This clonotype originated in a woman aged 40-49 years in good health. Some clones in this sample may be carry-over from other donors' samples. The sequenced sample consisted of PBMCs. V is TRBV5-4 and J is TRBJ2-3; 9 positions match TRBD2. The CDR3 nucleotides are TGTGCCAGCAGCCCCCGGGAGGCGGGAGGGGCAGATACGCAGTATTTT. Its translation is CASSPREAGGADTQYF.